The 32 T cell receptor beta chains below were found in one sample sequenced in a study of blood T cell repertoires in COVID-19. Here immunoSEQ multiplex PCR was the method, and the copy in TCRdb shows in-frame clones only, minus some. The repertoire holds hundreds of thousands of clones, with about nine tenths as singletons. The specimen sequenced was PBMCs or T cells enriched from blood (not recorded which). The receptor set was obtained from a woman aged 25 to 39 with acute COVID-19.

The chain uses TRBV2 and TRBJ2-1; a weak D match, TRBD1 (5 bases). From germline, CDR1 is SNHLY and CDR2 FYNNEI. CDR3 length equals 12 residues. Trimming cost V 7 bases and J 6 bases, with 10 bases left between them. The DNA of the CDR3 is TGTGCCAGCAAACAGGATTCCAATGAGCAGTTCTTC. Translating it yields CASKQDSNEQFF.

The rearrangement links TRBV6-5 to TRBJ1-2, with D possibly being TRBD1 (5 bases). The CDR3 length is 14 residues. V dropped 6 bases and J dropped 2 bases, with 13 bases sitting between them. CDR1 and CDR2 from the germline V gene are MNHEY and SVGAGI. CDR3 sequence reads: CASSQLRGNYGYTF. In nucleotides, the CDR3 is TGTGCCAGCAGCCAACTGCGGGGCAACTATGGCTACACCTTC.

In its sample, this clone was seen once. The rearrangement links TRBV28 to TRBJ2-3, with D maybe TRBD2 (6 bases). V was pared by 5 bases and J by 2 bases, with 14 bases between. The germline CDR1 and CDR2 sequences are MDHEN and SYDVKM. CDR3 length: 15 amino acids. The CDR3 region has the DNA TGTGCCAGCAGTCGACTAGAAGGGAACACAGATACGCAGTATTTT. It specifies CASSRLEGNTDTQYF.

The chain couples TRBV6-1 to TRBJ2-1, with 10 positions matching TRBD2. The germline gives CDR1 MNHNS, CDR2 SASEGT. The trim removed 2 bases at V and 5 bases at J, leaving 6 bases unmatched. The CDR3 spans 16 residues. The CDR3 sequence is CASSESLAGVNNEQFF. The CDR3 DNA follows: TGTGCCAGCAGTGAATCCCTAGCGGGGGTTAACAATGAGCAGTTCTTC.

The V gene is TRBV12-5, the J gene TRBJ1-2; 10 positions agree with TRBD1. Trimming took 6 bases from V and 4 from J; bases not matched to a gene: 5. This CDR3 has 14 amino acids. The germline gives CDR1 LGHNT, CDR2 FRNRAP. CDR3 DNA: TGTGCTAGTGGCTCCGGACAGGGGGGCTATGGCTACACCTTC. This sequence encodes CASGSGQGGYGYTF. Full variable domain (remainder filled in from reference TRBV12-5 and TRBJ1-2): DARVTQTPRHKVTEMGQEVTMRCQPILGHNTVFWYRQTMMQGLELLAYFRNRAPLDDSGMPKDRFSAEMPDATLATLKIQPSEPRDSAVYFCASGSGQGGYGYTFGSGTRLTVV.

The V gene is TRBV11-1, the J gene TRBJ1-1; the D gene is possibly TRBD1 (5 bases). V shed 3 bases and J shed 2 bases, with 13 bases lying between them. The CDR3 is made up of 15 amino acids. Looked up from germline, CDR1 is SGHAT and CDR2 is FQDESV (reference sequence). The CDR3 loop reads CASSFYAGPNTEAFF. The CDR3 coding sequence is TGTGCCAGCAGCTTTTATGCGGGGCCCAACACTGAAGCTTTCTTT.

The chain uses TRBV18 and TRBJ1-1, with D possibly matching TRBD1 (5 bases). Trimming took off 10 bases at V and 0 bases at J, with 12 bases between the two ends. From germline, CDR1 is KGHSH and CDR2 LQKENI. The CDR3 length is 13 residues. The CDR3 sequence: CATVETVNTEAFF. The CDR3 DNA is TGTGCCACCGTCGAGACAGTGAACACTGAAGCTTTCTTT.

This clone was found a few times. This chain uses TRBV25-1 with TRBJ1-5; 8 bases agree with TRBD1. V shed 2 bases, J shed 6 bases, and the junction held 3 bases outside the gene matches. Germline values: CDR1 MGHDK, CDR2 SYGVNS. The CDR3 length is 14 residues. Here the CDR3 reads CASSEGGTGQPQHF. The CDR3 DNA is TGTGCCAGCAGTGAAGGTGGGACAGGTCAGCCCCAGCATTTT.

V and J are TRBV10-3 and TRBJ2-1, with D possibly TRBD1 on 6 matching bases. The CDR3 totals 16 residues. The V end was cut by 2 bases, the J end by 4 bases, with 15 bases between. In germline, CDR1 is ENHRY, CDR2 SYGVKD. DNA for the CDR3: TGTGCCATCAGTGAGAGACAGGATAATCTTTACAATGAGCAGTTCTTC. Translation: CAISERQDNLYNEQFF.

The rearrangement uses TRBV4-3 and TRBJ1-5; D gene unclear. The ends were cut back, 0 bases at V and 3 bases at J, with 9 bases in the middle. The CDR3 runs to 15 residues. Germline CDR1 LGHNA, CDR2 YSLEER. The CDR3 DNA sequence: TGCGCCAGCAGCCAAGATCTGTCAGACAATCAGCCCCAGCATTTT. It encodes CASSQDLSDNQPQHF.

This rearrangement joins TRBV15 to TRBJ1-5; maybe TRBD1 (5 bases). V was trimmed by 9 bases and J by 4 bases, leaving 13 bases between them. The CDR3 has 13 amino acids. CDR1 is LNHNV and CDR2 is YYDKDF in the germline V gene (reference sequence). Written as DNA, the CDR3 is TGTGCCACGGGGAGGGGTTCTAATCAGCCCCAGCATTTT. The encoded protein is CATGRGSNQPQHF.

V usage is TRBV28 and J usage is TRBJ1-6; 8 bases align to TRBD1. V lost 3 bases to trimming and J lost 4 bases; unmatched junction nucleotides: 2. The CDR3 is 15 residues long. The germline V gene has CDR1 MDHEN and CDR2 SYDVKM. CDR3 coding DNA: TGTGCCAGCAGTTTGCGGACAGGGTATAATTCACCCCTCCACTTT. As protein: CASSLRTGYNSPLHF.

The CDR3, as DNA: TGTGCCAGTAGTGGGGGCCCGAACACCGGGGAGCTGTTTTTT. Amino acid sequence: CASSGGPNTGELFF. The chain links TRBV19 to TRBJ2-2; D is perhaps TRBD1 (6 bases). CDR3 size: 14 residues. Germline-derived CDR1 and CDR2 are LNHDA and SQIVND (reference sequence). Trimming took off 5 bases at V and 0 bases at J, with 7 bases between the two ends.

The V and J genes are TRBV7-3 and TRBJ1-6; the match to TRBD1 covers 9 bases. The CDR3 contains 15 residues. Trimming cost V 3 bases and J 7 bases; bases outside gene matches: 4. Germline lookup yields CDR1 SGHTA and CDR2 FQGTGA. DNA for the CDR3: TGTGCCAGCAGCTTGACCGGGACAGGGAATTCACCCCTCCACTTT. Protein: CASSLTGTGNSPLHF. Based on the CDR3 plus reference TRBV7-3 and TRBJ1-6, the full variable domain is GAGVSQTPSNKVTEKGKYVELRCDPISGHTALYWYRQSLGQGPEFLIYFQGTGAADDSGLPNDRFFAVRPEGSVSTLKIQRTERGDSAVYLCASSLTGTGNSPLHFGNGTRLTVT.

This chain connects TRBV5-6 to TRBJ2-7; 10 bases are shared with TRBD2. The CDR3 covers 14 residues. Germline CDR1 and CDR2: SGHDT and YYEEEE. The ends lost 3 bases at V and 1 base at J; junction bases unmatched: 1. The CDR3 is CASSSLAGSYEQYF. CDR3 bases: TGTGCCAGCAGCTCACTAGCGGGGTCCTACGAGCAGTACTTC.

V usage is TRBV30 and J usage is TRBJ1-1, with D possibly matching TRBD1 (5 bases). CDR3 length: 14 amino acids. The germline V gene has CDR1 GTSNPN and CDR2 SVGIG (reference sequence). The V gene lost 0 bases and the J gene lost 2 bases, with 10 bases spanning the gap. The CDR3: CAWSVWGGNTEAFF. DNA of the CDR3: TGTGCCTGGAGTGTATGGGGGGGTAACACTGAAGCTTTCTTT.

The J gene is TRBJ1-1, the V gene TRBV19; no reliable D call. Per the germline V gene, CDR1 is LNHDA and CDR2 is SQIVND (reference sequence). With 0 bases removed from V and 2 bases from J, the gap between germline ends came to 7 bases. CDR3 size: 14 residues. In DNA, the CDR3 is TGTGCCAGTAGTATAGATCGGGTTAACACTGAAGCTTTCTTT. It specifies CASSIDRVNTEAFF. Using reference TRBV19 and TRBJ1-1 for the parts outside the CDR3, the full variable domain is DGGITQSPKYLFRKEGQNVTLSCEQNLNHDAMYWYRQDPGQGLRLIYYSQIVNDFQKGDIAEGYSVSREKKESFPLTVTSAQKNPTAFYLCASSIDRVNTEAFFGQGTRLTVV.

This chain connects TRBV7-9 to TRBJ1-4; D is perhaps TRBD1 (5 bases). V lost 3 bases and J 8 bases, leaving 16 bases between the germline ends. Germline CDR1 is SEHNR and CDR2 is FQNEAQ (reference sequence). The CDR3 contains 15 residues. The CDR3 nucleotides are TGTGCCAGCAGCTTTCAGGGAGGGGCCAACGAAAAACTGTTTTTT. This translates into CASSFQGGANEKLFF.

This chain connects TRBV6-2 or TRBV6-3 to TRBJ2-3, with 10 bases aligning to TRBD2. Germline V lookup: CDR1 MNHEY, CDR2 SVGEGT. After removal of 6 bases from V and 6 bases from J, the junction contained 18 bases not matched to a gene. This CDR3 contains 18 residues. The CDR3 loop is CASSQSEVLAGVRDTQYF. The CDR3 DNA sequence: TGTGCCAGCAGCCAGTCCGAGGTTCTAGCGGGAGTACGTGATACGCAGTATTTT.

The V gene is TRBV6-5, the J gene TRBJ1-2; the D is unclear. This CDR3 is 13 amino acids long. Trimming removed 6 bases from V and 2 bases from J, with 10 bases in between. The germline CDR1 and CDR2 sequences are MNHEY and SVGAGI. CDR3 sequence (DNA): TGTGCCAGCAGCCCCGGGGTAAACTATGGCTACACCTTC. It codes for CASSPGVNYGYTF.

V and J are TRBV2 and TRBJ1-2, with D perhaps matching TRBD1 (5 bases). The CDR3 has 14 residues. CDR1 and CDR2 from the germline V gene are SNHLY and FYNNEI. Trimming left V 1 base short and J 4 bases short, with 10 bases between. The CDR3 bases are TGTGCCAGCAGTGAAGGGGGGGAGGCCTATGGCTACACCTTC. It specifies CASSEGGEAYGYTF.

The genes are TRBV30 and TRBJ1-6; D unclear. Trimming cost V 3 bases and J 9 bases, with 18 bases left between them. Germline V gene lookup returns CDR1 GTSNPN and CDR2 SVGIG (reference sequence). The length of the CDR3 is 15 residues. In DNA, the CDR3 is TGTGCCTGGAGCCCACGGGAACTGACAAGTTCACCCCTCCACTTT. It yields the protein CAWSPRELTSSPLHF.

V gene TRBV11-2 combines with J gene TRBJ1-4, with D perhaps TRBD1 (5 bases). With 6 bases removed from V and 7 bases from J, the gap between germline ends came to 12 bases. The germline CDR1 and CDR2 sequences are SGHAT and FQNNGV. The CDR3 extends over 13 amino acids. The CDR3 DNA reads TGTGCCAGCAGAGGGGTTCAGGGTGAAAAACTGTTTTTT. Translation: CASRGVQGEKLFF. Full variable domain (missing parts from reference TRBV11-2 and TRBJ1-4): EAGVAQSPRYKIIEKRQSVAFWCNPISGHATLYWYQQILGQGPKLLIQFQNNGVVDDSQLPKDRFSAERLKGVDSTLKIQPAKLEDSAVYLCASRGVQGEKLFFGSGTQLSVL.

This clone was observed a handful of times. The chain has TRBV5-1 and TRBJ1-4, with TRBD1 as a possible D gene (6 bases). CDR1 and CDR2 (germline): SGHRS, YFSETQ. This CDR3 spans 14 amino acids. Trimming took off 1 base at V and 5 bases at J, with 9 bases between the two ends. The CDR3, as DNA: TGCGCCAGCAGCTTGACAGGGTTCAATGAAAAACTGTTTTTT. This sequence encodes CASSLTGFNEKLFF.

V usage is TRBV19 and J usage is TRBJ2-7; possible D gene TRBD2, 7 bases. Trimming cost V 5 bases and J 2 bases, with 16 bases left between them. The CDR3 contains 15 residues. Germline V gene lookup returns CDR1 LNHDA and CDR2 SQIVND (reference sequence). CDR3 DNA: TGTGCCAGTAGTGACAAAGCGGGACAAGCCTACGAGCAGTACTTC. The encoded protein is CASSDKAGQAYEQYF.

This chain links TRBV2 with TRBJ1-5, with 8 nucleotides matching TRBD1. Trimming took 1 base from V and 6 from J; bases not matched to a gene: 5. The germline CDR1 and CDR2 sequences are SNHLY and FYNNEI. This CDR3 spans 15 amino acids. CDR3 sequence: CASSEGLRGLQPQHF. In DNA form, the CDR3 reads TGTGCCAGCAGTGAAGGTCTCAGGGGGCTTCAGCCCCAGCATTTT. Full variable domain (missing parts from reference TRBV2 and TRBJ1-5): EPEVTQTPSHQVTQMGQEVILRCVPISNHLYFYWYRQILGQKVEFLVSFYNNEISEKSEIFDDQFSVERPDGSNFTLKIRSTKLEDSAMYFCASSEGLRGLQPQHFGDGTRLSIL.

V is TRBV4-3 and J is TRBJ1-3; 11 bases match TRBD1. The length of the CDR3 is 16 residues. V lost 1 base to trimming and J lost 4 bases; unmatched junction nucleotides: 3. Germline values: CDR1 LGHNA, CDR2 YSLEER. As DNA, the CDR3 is TGCGCCAGCAGCCAAGCGGGACAGGGGGGCGGAAACACCATATATTTT. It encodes CASSQAGQGGGNTIYF.

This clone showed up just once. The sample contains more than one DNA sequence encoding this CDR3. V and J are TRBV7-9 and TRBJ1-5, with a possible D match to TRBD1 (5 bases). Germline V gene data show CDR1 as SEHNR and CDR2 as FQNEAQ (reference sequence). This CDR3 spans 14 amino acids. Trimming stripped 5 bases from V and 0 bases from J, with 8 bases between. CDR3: CASSPTGSNQPQHF. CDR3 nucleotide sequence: TGTGCCAGCAGCCCCACAGGTAGCAATCAGCCCCAGCATTTT.

The CDR3: CASSDSGGGTDTQYF. CDR3 bases: TGTGCCAGCAGTGATAGCGGGGGGGGCACAGATACGCAGTATTTT. J is TRBJ2-3 and V is TRBV6-1; TRBD2 matches at 11 bases. Germline V gene data show CDR1 as MNHNS and CDR2 as SASEGT. CDR3 length: 15 amino acids. With V trimmed by 3 bases and J by 1 base, 0 bases remained unmatched.

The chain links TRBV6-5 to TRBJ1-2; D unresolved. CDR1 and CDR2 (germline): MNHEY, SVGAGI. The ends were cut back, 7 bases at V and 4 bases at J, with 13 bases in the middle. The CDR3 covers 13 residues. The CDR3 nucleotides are TGTGCCAGCATGAGGGATCAAGGCTATGGCTACACCTTC. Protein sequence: CASMRDQGYGYTF.

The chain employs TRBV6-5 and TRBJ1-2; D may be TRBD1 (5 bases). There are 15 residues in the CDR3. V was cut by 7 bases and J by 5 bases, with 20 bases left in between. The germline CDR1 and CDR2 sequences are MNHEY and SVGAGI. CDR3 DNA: TGTGCCAGCACCGGAGGGATGGCGGGGGGTTATGGCTACACCTTC. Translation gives CASTGGMAGGYGYTF.

CDR3 residues: CASSLVLAGGYNEQFF. CDR3 bases: TGTGCCAGCAGCCTCGTCCTAGCGGGGGGTTACAATGAGCAGTTCTTC. This chain links TRBV3-1 (or the pseudogene TRBV3-2) with TRBJ2-1; 11 nucleotides line up with TRBD2. The CDR3 runs to 16 residues. Looked up from germline, CDR1 is LGHDT and CDR2 is YNNKEL (reference sequence). Trimming at V came to 4 bases and at J to 4 bases, leaving 6 bases not matched to a gene.